This section outlines one T cell receptor beta chain sequence together with its context. What it binds is unknown. The sample originates from a study of T cell responses to AZD1222 COVID-19 vaccine. The study's findings and limits: Seropositive AZD1222 recipients at baseline numbered only five or six. Spike-specific TCRs gained breadth and depth after people received two AZD1222 doses.

Germline CDR1 is MNHEY and CDR2 is SVGAGI. There are 14 residues in the CDR3. Trimming left V 2 bases short and J 2 bases short, with 10 bases between. Repertoires were generated with immunoSEQ multiplex PCR, while TCRdb's copy carries only in-frame clones and drops some. The data hold fewer than 180,000 clones, with about nine tenths observed a single time. This chain uses TRBV6-5 with TRBJ2-7; D is uncertain. Sequenced here: peripheral blood, sampled 28 days after the second AZD1222 dose. The clonotype was recovered from an adult who received the AZD1222 COVID-19 vaccine. CDR3 in DNA: TGTGCCAGCAGTTACGCCCAGGCCGCCTACGAGCAGTACTTC. This codes for CASSYAQAAYEQYF.